This TCR beta chain was identified during a study of CD8 T cells in Susac syndrome. Study-level information: The sequenced Susac syndrome patients included more than five who had clinically active disease and roughly 8 who were in remission. Study-wide points: The CD4+ T cell repertoires of Susac syndrome were found to show no clonal expansion. It was acknowledged by the study that relatively few individuals were included in its TCR sequencing and HLA analysis.

Reverse transcription used about 0.45 to 1 ug RNA and random hexamers. A multiplex approach, immunoSEQ multiplex PCR, amplified TCR beta CDR3 across 54 Vbeta and 13 Jbeta. TCRdb re-called the immunoSEQ multiplex PCR reads through MiXCR, storing one row per CDR3 protein. The sample gives roughly 180,000 distinct CDR3 sequences, 85% to 95% of which show up once; 0.085% to 0.1% is in the top ten. About this clonotype: Its antigen is not identified.

The CDR3 is 18 residues long. Trimming shortened V by 5 bases and J by 0 bases, and 22 bases separated the two germline ends. Germline V lookup: CDR1 SGHTA, CDR2 FQGNSA. The sequence came from a human donor with Susac syndrome. Sequenced: CD4+ T cells from PBMCs. This chain uses TRBV7-2 with TRBJ2-5; D is possibly TRBD2 (5 bases). CDR3 sequence: CASSPFLSSGADQETQYF. Here the CDR3 DNA reads TGTGCCAGCAGCCCCTTTCTATCATCCGGAGCGGACCAAGAGACCCAGTACTTC.